Sequencing of this T cell receptor beta chain was carried out in a study of T cells in Graves' hyperthyroidism and ophthalmopathy. The germline CDR1 and CDR2 sequences are ENHRY and SYGVKD. The length of the CDR3 is 12 residues. Trimming stripped 4 bases from V and 6 bases from J, with 9 bases between. Amplified regions were TCR beta CDR3 sequences from RNA transcripts. The HTBI primer set drove a first-round RT-PCR of the TCR CDR3. TCRdb ran MiXCR on the multiplex PCR reads and lists one entry per CDR3 protein. In the table there are fewer than 650,000 distinct CDR3 sequences, approximately 14% of which are singletons.

This receptor was identified in a woman younger than 45 with Graves' hyperthyroidism that later progressed to Graves' ophthalmopathy. This chain joins TRBV10-3 and TRBJ1-1; D not certain. The specimen sequenced was blood. DNA for the CDR3: TGTGCCATCAGTGCTACGTTCCCTGAAGCTTTCTTT. This sequence encodes CAISATFPEAFF.